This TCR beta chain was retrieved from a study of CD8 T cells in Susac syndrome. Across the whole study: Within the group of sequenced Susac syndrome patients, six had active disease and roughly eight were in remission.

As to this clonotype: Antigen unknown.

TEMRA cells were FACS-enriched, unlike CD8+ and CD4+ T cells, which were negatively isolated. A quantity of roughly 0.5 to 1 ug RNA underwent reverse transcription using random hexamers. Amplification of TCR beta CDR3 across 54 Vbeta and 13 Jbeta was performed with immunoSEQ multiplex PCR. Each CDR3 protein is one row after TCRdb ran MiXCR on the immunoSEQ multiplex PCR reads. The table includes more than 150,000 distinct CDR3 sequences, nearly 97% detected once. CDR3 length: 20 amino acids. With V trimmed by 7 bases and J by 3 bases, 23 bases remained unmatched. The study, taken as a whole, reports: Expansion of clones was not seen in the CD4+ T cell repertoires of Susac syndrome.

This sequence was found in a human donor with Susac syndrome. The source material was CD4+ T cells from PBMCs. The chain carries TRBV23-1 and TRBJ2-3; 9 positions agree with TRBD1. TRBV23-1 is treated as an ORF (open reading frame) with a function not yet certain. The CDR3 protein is CASTSLAGTGKELRTDTQYF. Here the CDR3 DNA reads TGCGCCAGCACTTCACTGGCCGGGACAGGGAAGGAGCTGAGGACAGATACGCAGTATTTT.